This passage covers 19 T cell receptor beta chains from one sample sequenced in a study of vaccination effects on CD4 cells after COVID-19 (dated by TCRdb to the early 2020s). Their specific antigens are unknown. Library preparation was by the immunoSEQ multiplex PCR assay. Entries here come from immuneACCESS through TCRdb and include only in-frame sequences with V and J called. Some clones fail to appear in such tables; in the studies checked, an unresolved V gene covers under half of the shortfall, and the cause of the remainder is unknown. The sample table holds 20,000 to 30,000 clones, of which approximately 70% were seen once. The top ten hold roughly a sixth of the sample. In the ViraFEST assay, PBMC were stimulated with viral peptide pools, and TCR sequencing was then used to find antigen-specific CD4+ T cell clonotypes based on their expansion. After about 10 days of culture, CD4+ T cells were isolated with the EasySep CD4+ T cell isolation kit. PCR-confirmed SARS-CoV-2 infection had occurred in convalescent patients between March and December 2020, before the Alpha, Beta and Delta variants emerged in the United States.

The source was CD4+ T cells from PBMCs cultured with SARS-CoV-2 spike peptides, collected before COVID-19 vaccination. In light of the paper, this sample's cell subset or site label describes: SARS-CoV-2 spike overlapping peptide pool stimulation. The receptor source for this set is a human donor who had a prior SARS-CoV-2 infection.

This sequence joins TRBV18 and TRBJ1-2; 10 bases map to TRBD1. Trimming at V came to 5 bases and at J to 4 bases, leaving 7 bases not matched to a gene. The CDR3 has 15 residues. The germline gives CDR1 KGHSH, CDR2 LQKENI. CDR3 DNA sequence: TGTGCCAGCTCAGCCGGGACAGGGGTTCCCTATGGCTACACCTTC. It encodes CASSAGTGVPYGYTF.

This chain uses TRBV7-9 with TRBJ1-2; possible D gene TRBD1, 6 bases. Germline values: CDR1 SEHNR, CDR2 FQNEAQ (reference sequence). V lost 4 bases to trimming and J lost 9 bases, with 18 bases between them. This CDR3 is built from 14 residues. This CDR3 reads CASSSTGTYRSYTF. CDR3 bases: TGTGCCAGCAGCTCGACCGGGACATATCGTAGCTACACCTTC.

The chain joins TRBV3-1 (or the pseudogene TRBV3-2) to TRBJ1-6, with D uncertain. Germline lookup yields CDR1 LGHDT and CDR2 YNNKEL (reference sequence). The CDR3 contains 13 residues. V lost 0 bases and J lost 8, with 5 bases in between. CDR3 sequence: CASSQDGDSPLHF. The CDR3 region has the DNA TGTGCCAGCAGCCAAGATGGGGATTCACCCCTCCACTTT.

This clone was seen only a few times. This chain joins TRBV5-4 and TRBJ2-7; D may be TRBD1 (6 bases). This CDR3 is built from 15 residues. The V gene's germline CDR1 is SGHNT and CDR2 YYREEE (reference sequence). V was clipped by 2 bases and J by 7 bases, with 19 bases between them. The CDR3: CASSFAGQKLGEQYF. The CDR3 DNA reads as TGTGCCAGCAGCTTCGCCGGACAGAAACTGGGGGAGCAGTACTTC.

The J gene is TRBJ1-5, the V gene TRBV19; a possible D gene is TRBD1 (6 bases). This CDR3 spans 12 amino acids. V lost 5 bases and J 9 bases, leaving 11 bases between the germline ends. Germline-derived CDR1 and CDR2 are LNHDA and SQIVND (reference sequence). In DNA form, the CDR3 reads TGTGCCAGTAGTCCACAGGGCCCGCCCCAGCATTTT. It specifies CASSPQGPPQHF.

This clone showed up just a few times. V and J are TRBV2 and TRBJ1-1; maybe TRBD1 (5 bases). Trimming stripped 7 bases from V and 1 base from J, with 7 bases between. Germline V gives CDR1 SNHLY, CDR2 FYNNEI. This CDR3 region has 12 residues. The DNA of the CDR3 is TGTGCCAGCAATACAGGGAACACTGAAGCTTTCTTT. This sequence encodes CASNTGNTEAFF.

V gene TRBV5-4 combines with J gene TRBJ2-2, with D uncertain. Germline CDR1 and CDR2: SGHNT and YYREEE (reference sequence). Trimming took 2 bases from V and 0 from J, leaving 2 bases between them. The CDR3 is 13 residues long. The CDR3 nucleotides are TGTGCCAGCAGCTTACCGAACACCGGGGAGCTGTTTTTT. Amino acids: CASSLPNTGELFF.

The rearrangement joins TRBV5-1 to TRBJ1-1; weak D call: TRBD1 (5 bases). V was pared by 4 bases and J by 7 bases, with 14 bases between. This CDR3 comprises 13 residues. Germline CDR1 is SGHRS and CDR2 is YFSETQ. CDR3 amino acids: CASSINFGGEAFF. The CDR3 DNA reads TGCGCCAGCAGCATCAACTTCGGGGGTGAAGCTTTCTTT. Supplemented by reference TRBV5-1 and TRBJ1-1, the full variable domain reads KAGVTQTPRYLIKTRGQQVTLSCSPISGHRSVSWYQQTPGQGLQFLFEYFSETQRNKGNFPGRFSGRQFSNSRSEMNVSTLELGDSALYLCASSINFGGEAFFGQGTRLTVV.

The chain recombines TRBV7-8 with TRBJ2-7; no firm D call. Germline CDR1 and CDR2: SGHVS and FQNEAQ. V was shortened by 0 bases and J by 4 bases, with 13 bases between the two germline ends. The CDR3 is made up of 15 amino acids. For the CDR3, the DNA is TGTGCCAGCAGCTTAGCGGCTAGATCTGGGTACGAGCAGTACTTC. This encodes CASSLAARSGYEQYF.

This rearrangement joins TRBV6-5 to TRBJ1-3, with D unclear. The CDR3 length is 15 residues. Per germline, CDR1 MNHEY and CDR2 SVGAGI. The V gene lost 0 bases and the J gene lost 3 bases, with 9 bases spanning the gap. Here the CDR3 DNA reads TGTGCCAGCAGTTACTCCGGACGGGATGGAAACACCATATATTTT. Residues: CASSYSGRDGNTIYF.

The V call is TRBV5-6, the J call TRBJ2-7; D ambiguous. V lost 2 bases and J 2 bases, leaving 5 bases between the germline ends. The CDR3 covers 12 residues. The V gene's germline CDR1 is SGHDT and CDR2 YYEEEE. The CDR3 protein is CASSFYTYEQYF. The CDR3 DNA follows: TGTGCCAGCAGCTTTTATACCTACGAGCAGTACTTC.

This clone has just a few counts. This sequence joins TRBV7-3 and TRBJ2-1; 7 positions match TRBD2. This CDR3 spans 15 amino acids. CDR1 is SGHTA, CDR2 FQGTGA, per germline. The J segment lost 12 bases and the V segment lost 8 bases, leaving 19 bases of the junction unmatched. CDR3 in amino acids: CASQARGGMGQRQFF. The CDR3 nucleotides read TGTGCCAGCCAAGCTAGGGGAGGGATGGGGCAACGGCAGTTCTTC.

The V and J genes are TRBV3-1 (or the pseudogene TRBV3-2) and TRBJ1-4; possible D gene TRBD1, 6 bases. Trimming shortened V by 1 base and J by 10 bases, and 13 bases separated the two germline ends. The CDR3 spans 14 residues. Germline V CDR1 and CDR2: LGHDT, YNNKEL (reference sequence). CDR3 loop: CASSQGQGSGKLFF. Here the CDR3 DNA reads TGTGCCAGCAGCCAAGGGCAGGGGTCGGGAAAACTGTTTTTT.

The V gene is TRBV7-3, the J gene TRBJ2-5; D gene ambiguous. Trimming pared 3 bases from V and 2 bases from J, leaving 13 bases between. The CDR3 totals 15 residues. Per the germline V gene, CDR1 is SGHTA and CDR2 is FQGTGA. DNA for the CDR3: TGTGCCAGCAGCTTTTTGGCAGGACCTCAAGAGACCCAGTACTTC. This gives the protein CASSFLAGPQETQYF.

V gene TRBV11-3 combines with J gene TRBJ2-7; D is unclear. Per the germline V gene, CDR1 is SGHNT and CDR2 is YENEEA. Trimming shortened V by 0 bases and J by 7 bases, and 10 bases separated the two germline ends. The length of the CDR3 is 13 residues. The CDR3 coding sequence is TGTGCCAGCAGCTTAGATCAGGTGCGTGAGCAGTACTTC. Its protein product is CASSLDQVREQYF. Supplemented by reference TRBV11-3 and TRBJ2-7, the full variable domain reads EAGVVQSPRYKIIEKKQPVAFWCNPISGHNTLYWYLQNLGQGPELLIRYENEEAVDDSQLPKDRFSAERLKGVDSTLKIQPAELGDSAVYLCASSLDQVREQYFGPGTRLTVT.

The chain joins TRBV11-1 to TRBJ2-3, with TRBD2 as a possible D gene (5 bases). The CDR3 is made up of 15 amino acids. Looked up from germline, CDR1 is SGHAT and CDR2 is FQDESV (reference sequence). V was clipped by 6 bases and J by 4 bases, with 17 bases between them. The CDR3 DNA is TGTGCCAGCAGTCAACTTCACGTAGCGTCAGATACGCAGTATTTT. Its translation is CASSQLHVASDTQYF. Supplemented by reference TRBV11-1 and TRBJ2-3, the full variable domain reads EAEVAQSPRYKITEKSQAVAFWCDPISGHATLYWYRQILGQGPELLVQFQDESVVDDSQLPKDRFSAERLKGVDSTLKIQPAELGDSAMYLCASSQLHVASDTQYFGPGTRLTVL.

The chain carries TRBV5-1 and TRBJ2-5; D ambiguous. Per germline, CDR1 SGHRS and CDR2 YFSETQ. Between the trimmed V and J ends, which lost 4 bases and 4 bases, there was a span of 14 bases. The CDR3 length is 14 residues. This CDR3 reads CASSKDPSSETQYF. The CDR3, as DNA: TGCGCCAGCAGCAAGGACCCGTCCTCAGAGACCCAGTACTTC.

The rearrangement links TRBV7-9 to TRBJ2-7, with TRBD2 as a possible D gene (5 bases). V lost 4 bases to trimming and J lost 6 bases, with 16 bases between them. The CDR3 is 14 residues long. Germline V gene data show CDR1 as SEHNR and CDR2 as FQNEAQ (reference sequence). In DNA form, the CDR3 reads TGTGCCAGCAGCTATTATCGGGAACTCGGCGAGCAGTACTTC. It codes for CASSYYRELGEQYF.

CDR3 DNA: TGTGCCAGCTCACCACCATTGCGGGGGGAACAACTGGGGAAAAACATTCAGTACTTC. Protein product: CASSPPLRGEQLGKNIQYF. The chain is built from TRBV18 and TRBJ2-4, with 8 bases matching TRBD2. Germline CDR1 is KGHSH and CDR2 is LQKENI. The CDR3 has 19 amino acids. V lost 0 bases and J lost 4; bases outside the gene matches: 14.